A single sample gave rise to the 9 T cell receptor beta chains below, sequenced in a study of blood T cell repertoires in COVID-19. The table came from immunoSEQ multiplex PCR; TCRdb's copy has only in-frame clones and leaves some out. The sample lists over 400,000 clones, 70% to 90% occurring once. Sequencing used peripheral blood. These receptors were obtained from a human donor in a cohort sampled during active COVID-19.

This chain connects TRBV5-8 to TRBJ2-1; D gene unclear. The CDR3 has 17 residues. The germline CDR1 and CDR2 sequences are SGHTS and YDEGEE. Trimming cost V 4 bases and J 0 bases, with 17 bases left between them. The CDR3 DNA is TGTGCCAGCAGCCAAAACTACGGCGCGTACTCCTACAATGAGCAGTTCTTC. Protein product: CASSQNYGAYSYNEQFF.

CDR3 sequence (DNA): TGTGCCAGCAGCCCGACTAGCGGGATGAACATTCAGTACTTC. This gives the protein CASSPTSGMNIQYF. This chain uses TRBV7-2 with TRBJ2-4; 11 nucleotides match TRBD2. There are 14 residues in the CDR3. CDR1 and CDR2 from the germline V gene are SGHTA and FQGNSA. V gave up 5 bases and J gave up 7 bases; unmatched junction bases: 4.

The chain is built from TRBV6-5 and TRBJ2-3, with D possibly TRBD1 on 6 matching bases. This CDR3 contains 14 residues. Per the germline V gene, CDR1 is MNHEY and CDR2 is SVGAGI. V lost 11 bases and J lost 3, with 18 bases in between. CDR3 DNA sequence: TGTGCCTTTTCAAGGGCAGGGGTTACAGATACGCAGTATTTT. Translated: CAFSRAGVTDTQYF.

CDR3: CASSFRYNEKLFF. DNA for the CDR3: TGTGCCAGCAGTTTCCGTTATAATGAAAAACTGTTTTTT. The chain carries TRBV27 and TRBJ1-4; D is ambiguous. The germline CDR1 and CDR2 sequences are MNHEY and SMNVEV (reference sequence). This CDR3 has 13 amino acids. The V end lost 3 bases, the J end lost 4 bases, and 6 bases lay between the germline ends. The whole variable domain, filled in from reference TRBV27 and TRBJ1-4, reads EAQVTQNPRYLITVTGKKLTVTCSQNMNHEYMSWYRQDPGLGLRQIYYSMNVEVTDKGDVPEGYKVSRKEKRNFPLILESPSPNQTSLYFCASSFRYNEKLFFGSGTQLSVL.

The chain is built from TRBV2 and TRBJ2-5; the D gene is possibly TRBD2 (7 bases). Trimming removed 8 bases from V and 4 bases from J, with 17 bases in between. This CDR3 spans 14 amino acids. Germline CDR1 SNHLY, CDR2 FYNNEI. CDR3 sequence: CASVGGGQGETQYF. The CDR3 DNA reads TGTGCCAGCGTAGGGGGGGGCCAGGGAGAGACCCAGTACTTC.

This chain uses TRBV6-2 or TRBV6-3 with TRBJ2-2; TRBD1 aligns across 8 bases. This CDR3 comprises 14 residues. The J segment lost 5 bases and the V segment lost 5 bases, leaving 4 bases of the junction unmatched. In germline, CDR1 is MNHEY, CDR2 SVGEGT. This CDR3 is CASSRDRPTGELFF. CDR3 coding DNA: TGTGCCAGCAGTAGGGACAGGCCTACCGGGGAGCTGTTTTTT.

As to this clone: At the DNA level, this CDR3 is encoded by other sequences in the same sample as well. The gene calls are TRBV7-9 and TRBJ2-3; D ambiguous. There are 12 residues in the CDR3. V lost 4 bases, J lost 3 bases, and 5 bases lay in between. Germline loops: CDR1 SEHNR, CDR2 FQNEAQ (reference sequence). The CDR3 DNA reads TGTGCCAGCAGCTCCTCGACAGATACGCAGTATTTT. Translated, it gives CASSSSTDTQYF.

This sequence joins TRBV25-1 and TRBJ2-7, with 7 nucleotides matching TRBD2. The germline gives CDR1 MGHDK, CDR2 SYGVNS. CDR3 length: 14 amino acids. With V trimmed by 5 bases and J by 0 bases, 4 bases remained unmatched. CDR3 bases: TGTGCCAGCAGTCTTGGCGGGGGCTCCTACGAGCAGTACTTC. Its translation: CASSLGGGSYEQYF.

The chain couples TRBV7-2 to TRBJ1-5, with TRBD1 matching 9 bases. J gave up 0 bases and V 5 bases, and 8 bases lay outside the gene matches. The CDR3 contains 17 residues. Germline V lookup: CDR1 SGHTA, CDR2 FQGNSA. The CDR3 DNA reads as TGTGCCAGCAGCCTGGGGACAGGGCTATATAGCAATCAGCCCCAGCATTTT. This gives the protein CASSLGTGLYSNQPQHF.